The 13 T cell receptor beta chains presented below share a single source sample, sequenced in a study of cytomegalovirus exposure and HLA in healthy donors. PCR was performed using 60 Vbeta and 13 Jbeta primers. Measured with immunoSEQ multiplex PCR; TCRdb has only the in-frame clones, and not every one. The sample shows about 140,000 clones, 66% of them seen only once. Sequencing was carried out using PBMCs. The origin of the receptors is a woman aged 55-69 years in good health and CMV-seronegative.

This chain connects TRBV5-1 to TRBJ2-3; 7 positions agree with TRBD1. The trim removed 4 bases at V and 2 bases at J, leaving 4 bases unmatched. CDR3 size: 14 residues. Germline V lookup: CDR1 SGHRS, CDR2 YFSETQ. The CDR3 spells CASSRDSPTDTQYF. CDR3 in DNA: TGCGCCAGCAGCCGGGACAGCCCCACAGATACGCAGTATTTT.

The V call is TRBV2, the J call TRBJ2-7; D is uncertain. CDR3 size: 13 residues. Germline V gene data show CDR1 as SNHLY and CDR2 as FYNNEI. V was pared by 9 bases and J by 1 base, with 13 bases between. The CDR3 DNA is TGTGCCAGTCGGTGGGCAGCTTCCTACGAGCAGTACTTC. The encoded protein is CASRWAASYEQYF.

The V and J genes are TRBV11-2 and TRBJ2-7; the match to TRBD2 covers 7 bases. The CDR3 loop spans 15 amino acids. The ends lost 4 bases at V and 2 bases at J; junction bases unmatched: 8. Per the germline V gene, CDR1 is SGHAT and CDR2 is FQNNGV. Here the CDR3 reads CASSSPRLAAYEQYF. The CDR3 DNA is TGTGCCAGCAGCTCTCCTCGACTAGCAGCCTACGAGCAGTACTTC.

The rearrangement uses TRBV18 and TRBJ2-1, with 9 bases that match TRBD2. Germline CDR1 KGHSH, CDR2 LQKENI. Germline trimming cut 6 bases from V and 0 bases from J; bases unmatched to any gene: 3. The length of the CDR3 is 15 residues. The CDR3 sequence is CASSRGGRSYNEQFF. In nucleotides, the CDR3 is TGTGCCAGCTCGCGGGGGGGCCGCTCCTACAATGAGCAGTTCTTC.

This sequence joins TRBV27 and TRBJ1-4; 7 bases map to TRBD1. Germline values: CDR1 MNHEY, CDR2 SMNVEV (reference sequence). The CDR3 spans 14 residues. The V gene end was trimmed by 6 bases and the J gene end by 4 bases; junction bases not matched to a gene: 5. CDR3 region: CASRKGQFNEKLFF. DNA of the CDR3: TGTGCCAGCAGAAAGGGACAGTTTAATGAAAAACTGTTTTTT.

This clone was detected only a few times. Germline and junction disagree at one end, which may indicate a read error. The chain carries TRBV7-9 and TRBJ2-5, with D maybe TRBD2 (6 bases). In germline, CDR1 is SEHNR, CDR2 FQNEAQ (reference sequence). The CDR3 spans 14 residues. Here the CDR3 DNA reads TGTGCCAGCATCTTAACGGGAGATAAGGAGACCCAGTACTTC. It is translated as CASILTGDKETQYF. Looking up the rest from reference TRBV7-9 and TRBJ2-5 gives the full variable domain: DTGVSQNPRHKITKRGQNVTFRCDPISEHNRLYWYRQTLGQGPEFLTYFQNEAQLEKSRLLSDRFSAERPKGSFSTLEIQRTEQGDSAMYLCASILTGDKETQYFGPGTRLLVL.

This rearrangement joins TRBV9 to TRBJ2-7, with 9 bases aligning to TRBD2. The CDR3 length is 14 residues. V gave up 4 bases and J gave up 5 bases; unmatched junction bases: 7. CDR1 and CDR2 from the germline V gene are SGDLS and YYNGEE. The CDR3 reads CASSIEVAGDEQYF. The CDR3 coding sequence is TGTGCCAGCAGCATTGAAGTAGCGGGAGACGAGCAGTACTTC.

The chain joins TRBV2 to TRBJ2-5, with a tentative D call TRBD1 (6 bases). This CDR3 spans 15 amino acids. Trimming pared 7 bases from V and 1 base from J, leaving 16 bases between. The V gene's germline CDR1 is SNHLY and CDR2 FYNNEI. CDR3 amino acids: CASIKDSASQETQYF. CDR3 bases: TGTGCCAGCATCAAGGACAGCGCCTCCCAAGAGACCCAGTACTTC.

Of note for this clone: The identical CDR3 is also encoded by other nucleotide sequences in the sample. V and J are TRBV7-2 and TRBJ2-5; D uncertain. V lost 0 bases, J lost 4 bases, and 3 bases lay in between. The germline CDR1 and CDR2 sequences are SGHTA and FQGNSA. This CDR3 has 12 amino acids. The CDR3 DNA follows: TGTGCCAGCAGCTTAGCGAGAGAGACCCAGTACTTC. This codes for CASSLARETQYF.

V gene TRBV6-1 combines with J gene TRBJ2-7; 13 bases are a match to TRBD2. The ends lost 6 bases at V and 4 bases at J; junction bases unmatched: 3. Germline CDR1 and CDR2: MNHNS and SASEGT. The CDR3 length is 14 residues. The CDR3, as DNA: TGTGCCAGCAGCGGGACTAGCGGGGCGTACGAGCAGTACTTC. Residues: CASSGTSGAYEQYF.

This sequence joins TRBV4-2 and TRBJ2-2; 11 nucleotides agree with TRBD2. Unmatched junction bases numbered 3, after V lost 4 bases and J lost 2 bases. Germline assignment: CDR1 LGHNA and CDR2 YNFKEQ. The CDR3 runs 16 residues. The CDR3 DNA follows: TGTGCCAGCAGCCTCCTAGCGGGAGGCAACACCGGGGAGCTGTTTTTT. It is translated as CASSLLAGGNTGELFF.

V is TRBV2 and J is TRBJ1-2; tentative D call: TRBD1 (5 bases). V lost 8 bases and J 4 bases, leaving 8 bases between the germline ends. The CDR3 has 11 amino acids. The germline CDR1 and CDR2 sequences are SNHLY and FYNNEI. The CDR3 DNA reads as TGTGCCAGCGGAGACAGCTATGGCTACACCTTC. Amino acid sequence: CASGDSYGYTF.

The genes are TRBV11-2 and TRBJ2-3; 7 bases line up with TRBD2. This CDR3 is built from 14 residues. V lost 7 bases to trimming and J lost 1 base; unmatched junction nucleotides: 5. Germline assignment: CDR1 SGHAT and CDR2 FQNNGV. The CDR3 coding sequence is TGTGCCAGCACCGGAGGGAGGGGCACAGATACGCAGTATTTT. As protein: CASTGGRGTDTQYF.